This T cell receptor beta chain was sequenced during a study of cytomegalovirus exposure and HLA in healthy donors. General study points: A list of approximately 150 TCR beta chains associated with cytomegalovirus was given.

On this clone: Its matching antigen is unknown.

Both 60 Vbeta primers and 13 Jbeta primers went into the PCR. In the source study's methods: Tens of millions of unique TCR beta chains, roughly 12 million shared, were counted in a later analysis. Assay: immunoSEQ multiplex PCR; the TCRdb copy retains only in-frame clones and omits some. V and J calls and clone size come straight from that table; D and trimming were deduced from the DNA. The sample contains roughly 200,000 clones, 65% to 90% of which appear only once. Trimming stripped 0 bases from V and 7 bases from J, with 10 bases between. The CDR3 spans 14 residues. Germline assignment: CDR1 MNHNY and CDR2 SVGAGI (reference sequence).

The sequence was collected from a woman in her forties or fifties in good health and CMV-seronegative. The sample comprised PBMCs. V gene TRBV6-6 combines with J gene TRBJ2-1; D gene unclear. CDR3 protein: CASSYSSSSNEQFF. CDR3 nucleotide sequence: TGTGCCAGCAGTTACTCATCCTCCTCGAATGAGCAGTTCTTC.